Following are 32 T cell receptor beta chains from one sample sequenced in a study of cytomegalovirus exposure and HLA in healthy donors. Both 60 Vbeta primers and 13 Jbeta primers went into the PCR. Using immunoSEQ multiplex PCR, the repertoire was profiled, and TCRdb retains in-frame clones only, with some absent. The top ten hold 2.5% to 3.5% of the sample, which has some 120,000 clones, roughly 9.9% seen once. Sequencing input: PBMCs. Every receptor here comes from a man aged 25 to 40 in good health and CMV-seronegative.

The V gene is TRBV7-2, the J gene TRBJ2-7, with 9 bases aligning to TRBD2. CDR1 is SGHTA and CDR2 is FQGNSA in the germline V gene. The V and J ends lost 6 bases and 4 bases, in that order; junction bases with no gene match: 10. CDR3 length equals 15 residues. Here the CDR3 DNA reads TGTGCCAGCAGTTTTAGTTTTAGCGGGGGTTACGAGCAGTACTTC. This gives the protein CASSFSFSGGYEQYF.

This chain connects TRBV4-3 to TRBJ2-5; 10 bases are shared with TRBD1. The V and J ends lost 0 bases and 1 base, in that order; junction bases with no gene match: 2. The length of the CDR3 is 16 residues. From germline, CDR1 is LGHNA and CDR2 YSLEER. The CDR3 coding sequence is TGCGCCAGCAGCCAAGATAGGACAGGGGGCCAAGAGACCCAGTACTTC. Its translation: CASSQDRTGGQETQYF.

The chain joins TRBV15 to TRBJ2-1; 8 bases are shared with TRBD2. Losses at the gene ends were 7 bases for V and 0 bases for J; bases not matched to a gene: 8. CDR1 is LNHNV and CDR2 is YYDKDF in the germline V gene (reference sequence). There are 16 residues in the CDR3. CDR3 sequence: CATKTREESSYNEQFF. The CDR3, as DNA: TGTGCCACCAAGACGCGGGAGGAGAGCTCCTACAATGAGCAGTTCTTC.

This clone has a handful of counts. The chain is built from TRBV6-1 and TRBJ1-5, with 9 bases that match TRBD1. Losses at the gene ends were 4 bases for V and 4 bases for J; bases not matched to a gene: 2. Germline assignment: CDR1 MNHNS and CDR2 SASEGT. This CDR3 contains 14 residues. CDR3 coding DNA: TGTGCCAGCAGTGGGGGACAGGGAAATCAGCCCCAGCATTTT. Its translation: CASSGGQGNQPQHF.

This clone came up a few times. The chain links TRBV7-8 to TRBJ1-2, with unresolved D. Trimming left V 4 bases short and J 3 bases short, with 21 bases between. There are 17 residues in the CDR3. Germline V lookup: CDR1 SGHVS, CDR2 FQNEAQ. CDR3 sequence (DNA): TGTGCCAGCAGCTATTCTGGCTGGGTGGAGGGTGACTATGGCTACACCTTC. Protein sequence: CASSYSGWVEGDYGYTF.

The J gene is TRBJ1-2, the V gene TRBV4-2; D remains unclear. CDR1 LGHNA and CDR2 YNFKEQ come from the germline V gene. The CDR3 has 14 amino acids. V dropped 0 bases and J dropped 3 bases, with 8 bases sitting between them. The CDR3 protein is CASSQDGRDYGYTF. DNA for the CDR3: TGTGCCAGCAGCCAAGATGGGAGGGACTATGGCTACACCTTC.

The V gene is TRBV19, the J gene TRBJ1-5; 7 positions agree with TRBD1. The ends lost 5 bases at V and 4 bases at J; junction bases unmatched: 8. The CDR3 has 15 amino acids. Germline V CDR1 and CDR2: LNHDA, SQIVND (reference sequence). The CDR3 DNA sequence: TGTGCCAGTAGTCGACAGGGTAACCCGAATCAGCCCCAGCATTTT. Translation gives CASSRQGNPNQPQHF.

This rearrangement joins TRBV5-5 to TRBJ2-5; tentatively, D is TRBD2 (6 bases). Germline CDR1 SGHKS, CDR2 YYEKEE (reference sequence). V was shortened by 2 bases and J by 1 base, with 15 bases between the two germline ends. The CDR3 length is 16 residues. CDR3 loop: CASSFILGGAQETQYF. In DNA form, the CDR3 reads TGTGCCAGCAGCTTTATTTTAGGCGGGGCCCAAGAGACCCAGTACTTC.

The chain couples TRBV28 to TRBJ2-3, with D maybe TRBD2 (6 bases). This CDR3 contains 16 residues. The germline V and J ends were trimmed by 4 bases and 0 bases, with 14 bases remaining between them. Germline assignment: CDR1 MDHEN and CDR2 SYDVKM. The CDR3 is CASSSHGGVSTDTQYF. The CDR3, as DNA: TGTGCCAGCAGTTCCCACGGCGGGGTTAGCACAGATACGCAGTATTTT.

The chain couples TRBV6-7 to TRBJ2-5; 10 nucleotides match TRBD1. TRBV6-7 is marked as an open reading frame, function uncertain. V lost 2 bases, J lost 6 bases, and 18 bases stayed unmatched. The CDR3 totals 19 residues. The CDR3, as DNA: TGTGCCAGCAGTTACGATTCCGAGACAGGGGGCTCGGATTGGAAGACCCAGTACTTC. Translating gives CASSYDSETGGSDWKTQYF.

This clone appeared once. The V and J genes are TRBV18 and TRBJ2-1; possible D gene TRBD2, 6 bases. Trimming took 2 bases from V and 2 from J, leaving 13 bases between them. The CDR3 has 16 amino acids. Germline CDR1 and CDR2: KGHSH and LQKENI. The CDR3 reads CASSPSGGLTYNEQFF. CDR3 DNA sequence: TGTGCCAGCTCACCATCTGGGGGACTTACCTACAATGAGCAGTTCTTC.

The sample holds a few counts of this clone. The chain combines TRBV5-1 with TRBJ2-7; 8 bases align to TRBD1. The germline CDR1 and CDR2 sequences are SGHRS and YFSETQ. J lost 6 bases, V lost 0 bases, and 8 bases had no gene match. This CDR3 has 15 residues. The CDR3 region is CASSLVGQGAREQYF. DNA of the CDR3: TGCGCCAGCAGCTTGGTGGGTCAGGGGGCGCGCGAGCAGTACTTC.

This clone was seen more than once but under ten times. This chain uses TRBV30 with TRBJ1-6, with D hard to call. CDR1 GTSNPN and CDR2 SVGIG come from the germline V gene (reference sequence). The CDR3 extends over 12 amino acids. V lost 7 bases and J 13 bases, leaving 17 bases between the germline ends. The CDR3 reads CAFEGYSSPLHF. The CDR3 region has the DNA TGTGCCTTTGAGGGTTACAGTTCCCCCCTCCACTTT.

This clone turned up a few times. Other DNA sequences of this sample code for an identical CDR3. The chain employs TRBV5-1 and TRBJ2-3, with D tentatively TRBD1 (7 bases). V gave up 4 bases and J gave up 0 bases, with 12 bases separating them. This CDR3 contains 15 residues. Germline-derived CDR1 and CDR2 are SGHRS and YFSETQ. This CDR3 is CASSATGTSTDTQYF. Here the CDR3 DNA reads TGCGCCAGCAGCGCGACAGGGACTAGCACAGATACGCAGTATTTT.

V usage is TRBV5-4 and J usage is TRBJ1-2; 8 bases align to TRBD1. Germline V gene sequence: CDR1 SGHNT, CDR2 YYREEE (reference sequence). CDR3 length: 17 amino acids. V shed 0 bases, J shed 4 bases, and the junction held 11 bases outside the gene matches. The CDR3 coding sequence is TGTGCCAGCAGCTTGGCCACGGCAGGGGGCCGGGGCTATGGCTACACCTTC. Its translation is CASSLATAGGRGYGYTF.

The CDR3 DNA reads TGTGCCAGCTCACAACAGGGGGCTTCTGAAGCTTTCTTT. It yields the protein CASSQQGASEAFF. The J gene is TRBJ1-1, the V gene TRBV18, with 9 positions matching TRBD1. The CDR3 consists of 13 residues. Germline V gene sequence: CDR1 KGHSH, CDR2 LQKENI. Unmatched junction bases numbered 3, after V lost 4 bases and J lost 6 bases. Together with reference TRBV18 and TRBJ1-1, the CDR3 gives the full variable domain: NAGVMQNPRHLVRRRGQEARLRCSPMKGHSHVYWYRQLPEEGLKFMVYLQKENIIDESGMPKERFSAEFPKEGPSILRIQQVVRGDSAAYFCASSQQGASEAFFGQGTRLTVV.

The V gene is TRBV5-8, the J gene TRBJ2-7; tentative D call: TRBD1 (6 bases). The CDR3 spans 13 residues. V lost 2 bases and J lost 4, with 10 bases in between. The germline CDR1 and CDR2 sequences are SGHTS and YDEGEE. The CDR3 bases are TGTGCCAGCAGCTTCCCAGGGGTTTACGAGCAGTACTTC. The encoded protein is CASSFPGVYEQYF. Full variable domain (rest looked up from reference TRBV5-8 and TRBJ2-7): EAGVTQSPTHLIKTRGQQATLRCSPISGHTSVYWYQQALGLGLQFLLWYDEGEERNRGNFPPRFSGRQFPNYSSELNVNALELEDSALYLCASSFPGVYEQYFGPGTRLTVT.

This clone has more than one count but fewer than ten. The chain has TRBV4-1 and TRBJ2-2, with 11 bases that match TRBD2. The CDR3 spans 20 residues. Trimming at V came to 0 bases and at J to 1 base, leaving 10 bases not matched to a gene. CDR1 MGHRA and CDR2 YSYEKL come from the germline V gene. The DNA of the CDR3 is TGCGCCAGCAGCCAAGATCCCACTAGCGGGAGAATTTTGAACACCGGGGAGCTGTTTTTT. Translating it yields CASSQDPTSGRILNTGELFF.

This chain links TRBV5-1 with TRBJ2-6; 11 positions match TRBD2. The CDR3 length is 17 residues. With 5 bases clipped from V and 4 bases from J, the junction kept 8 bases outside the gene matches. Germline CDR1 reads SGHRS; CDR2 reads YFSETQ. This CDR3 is CASSVLAGARGANVLTF. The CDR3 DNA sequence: TGCGCCAGCAGTGTACTAGCGGGGGCCCGGGGGGCCAACGTCCTGACTTTC.

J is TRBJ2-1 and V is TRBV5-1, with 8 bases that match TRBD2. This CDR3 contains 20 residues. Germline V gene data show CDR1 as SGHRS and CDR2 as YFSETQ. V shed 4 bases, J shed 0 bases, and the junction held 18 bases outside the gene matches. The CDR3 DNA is TGCGCCAGCAGCCGTCGACAGGTCGCTGGACTAGCCGCCTCCTACAATGAGCAGTTCTTC. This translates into CASSRRQVAGLAASYNEQFF.

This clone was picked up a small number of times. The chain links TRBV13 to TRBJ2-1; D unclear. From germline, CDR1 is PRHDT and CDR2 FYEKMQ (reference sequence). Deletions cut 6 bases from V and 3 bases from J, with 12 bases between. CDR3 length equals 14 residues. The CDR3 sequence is CASSGDLNYNEQFF. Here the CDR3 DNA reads TGTGCCAGCAGTGGAGACTTGAACTACAATGAGCAGTTCTTC.

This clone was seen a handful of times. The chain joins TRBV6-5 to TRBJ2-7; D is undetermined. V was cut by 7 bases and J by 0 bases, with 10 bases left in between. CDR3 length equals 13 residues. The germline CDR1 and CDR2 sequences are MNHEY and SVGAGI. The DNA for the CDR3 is TGTGCCAGCACCGCGGCCAGCTCCTACGAGCAGTACTTC. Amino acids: CASTAASSYEQYF.

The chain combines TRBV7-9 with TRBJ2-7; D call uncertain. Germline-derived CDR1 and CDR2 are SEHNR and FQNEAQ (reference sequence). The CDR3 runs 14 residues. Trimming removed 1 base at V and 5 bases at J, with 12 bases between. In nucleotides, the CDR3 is TGTGCCAGCAGCTTAGGCGCGCCGAGTCACGAGCAGTACTTC. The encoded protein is CASSLGAPSHEQYF.

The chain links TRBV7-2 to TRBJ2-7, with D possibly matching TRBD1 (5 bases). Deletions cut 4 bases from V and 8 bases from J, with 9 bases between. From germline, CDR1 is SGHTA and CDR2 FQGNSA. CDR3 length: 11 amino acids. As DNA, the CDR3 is TGTGCCAGCAGCTACGGACAACAGCAGTACTTC. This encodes CASSYGQQQYF. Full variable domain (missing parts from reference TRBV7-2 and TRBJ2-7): GAGVSQSPSNKVTEKGKDVELRCDPISGHTALYWYRQSLGQGLEFLIYFQGNSAPDKSGLPSDRFSAERTGGSVSTLTIQRTQQEDSAVYLCASSYGQQQYFGPGTRLTVT.

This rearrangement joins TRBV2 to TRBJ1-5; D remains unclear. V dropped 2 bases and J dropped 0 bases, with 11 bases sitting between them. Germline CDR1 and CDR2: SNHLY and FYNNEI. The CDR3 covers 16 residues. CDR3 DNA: TGTGCCAGCAGTGAATGGGCAGTCAATAGCAATCAGCCCCAGCATTTT. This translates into CASSEWAVNSNQPQHF.

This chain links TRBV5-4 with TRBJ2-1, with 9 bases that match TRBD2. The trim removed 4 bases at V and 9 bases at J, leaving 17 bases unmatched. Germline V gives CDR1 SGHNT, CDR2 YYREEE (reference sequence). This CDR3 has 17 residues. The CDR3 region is CASSTKLGLARGGEQFF. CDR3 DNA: TGTGCCAGCAGCACGAAATTGGGACTAGCTAGGGGTGGTGAGCAGTTCTTC.

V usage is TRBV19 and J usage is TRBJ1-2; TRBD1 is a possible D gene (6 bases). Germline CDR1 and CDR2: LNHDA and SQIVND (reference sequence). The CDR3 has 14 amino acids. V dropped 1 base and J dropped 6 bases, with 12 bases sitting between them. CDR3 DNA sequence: TGTGCCAGTAGTATAGGCAACAGGGTCGATGGCTACACCTTC. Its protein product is CASSIGNRVDGYTF.

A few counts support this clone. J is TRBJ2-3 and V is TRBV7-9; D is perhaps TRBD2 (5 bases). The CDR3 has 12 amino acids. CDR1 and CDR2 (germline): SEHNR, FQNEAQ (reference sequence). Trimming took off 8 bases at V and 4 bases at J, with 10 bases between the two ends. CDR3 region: CASGGSADTQYF. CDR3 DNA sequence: TGTGCCAGCGGAGGATCGGCAGATACGCAGTATTTT.

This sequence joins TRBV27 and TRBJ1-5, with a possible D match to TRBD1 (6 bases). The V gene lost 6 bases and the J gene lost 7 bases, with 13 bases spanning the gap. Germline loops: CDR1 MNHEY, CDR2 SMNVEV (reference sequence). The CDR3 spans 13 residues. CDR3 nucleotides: TGTGCCAGCAGCTCACAGGGCAGGCAGCCCCAGCATTTT. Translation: CASSSQGRQPQHF.

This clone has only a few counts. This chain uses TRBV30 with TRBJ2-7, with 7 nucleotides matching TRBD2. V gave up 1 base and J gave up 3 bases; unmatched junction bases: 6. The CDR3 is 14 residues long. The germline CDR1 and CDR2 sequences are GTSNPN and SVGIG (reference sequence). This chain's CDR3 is CAWSARGGSYEQYF. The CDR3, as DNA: TGTGCCTGGAGTGCTCGAGGCGGGAGCTACGAGCAGTACTTC.

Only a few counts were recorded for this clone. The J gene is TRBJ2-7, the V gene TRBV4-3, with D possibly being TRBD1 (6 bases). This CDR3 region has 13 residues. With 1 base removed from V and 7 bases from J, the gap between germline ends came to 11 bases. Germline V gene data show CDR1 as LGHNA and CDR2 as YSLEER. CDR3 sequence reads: CASSQVTGLEQYF. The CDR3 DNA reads TGCGCCAGCAGCCAAGTGACAGGCTTGGAGCAGTACTTC.

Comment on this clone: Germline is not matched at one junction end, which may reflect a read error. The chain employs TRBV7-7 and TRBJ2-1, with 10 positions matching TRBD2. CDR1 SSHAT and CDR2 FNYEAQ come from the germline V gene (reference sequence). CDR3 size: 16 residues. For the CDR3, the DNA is TGTGCTAGCAGCTTAGGTTCGAGCGGGGGGGCCCATGAGCAGTTCTTC. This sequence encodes CASSLGSSGGAHEQFF.